One sample yielded the 10 T cell receptor beta chains listed below, sequenced in a study of shared clonotypes between healthy human individuals. Naivety among CD8 cells was defined by CD45RO negativity and positive CCR7 selection, thereby excluding terminally differentiated effector memory CD45RA+ cells. TCRdb's copy holds only in-frame clones and misses some; the assay was immunoSEQ multiplex PCR. Of some 580,000 clones in the sample, 95% to 98% were seen once. The sequencing sample was made of naive CD8+ T cells sorted from blood. The receptors come from a man aged 30 to 45 in good health.

This clone appeared once. The V and J genes are TRBV27 and TRBJ2-1, with a possible D match to TRBD1 (5 bases). This CDR3 is 15 amino acids long. CDR1 MNHEY and CDR2 SMNVEV come from the germline V gene (reference sequence). Trimming removed 4 bases at V and 0 bases at J, with 10 bases between. This CDR3 is CASSSPGYSYNEQFF. As DNA, the CDR3 is TGTGCCAGCAGTTCCCCAGGGTACTCCTACAATGAGCAGTTCTTC.

V is TRBV7-8 and J is TRBJ2-5; 7 positions agree with TRBD2. The junction had 10 bases not matched to a gene; V was cut back by 5 bases and J by 4 bases. Germline values: CDR1 SGHVS, CDR2 FQNEAQ. CDR3 length: 15 residues. The CDR3 loop reads CASSPRRDYRETQYF. As DNA, the CDR3 is TGTGCCAGCAGCCCCCGCCGGGACTACCGAGAGACCCAGTACTTC.

A single count supports this clone. The chain has TRBV5-1 and TRBJ2-1, with a weak D call TRBD2 (5 bases). Germline CDR1 SGHRS, CDR2 YFSETQ. Trimming stripped 2 bases from V and 0 bases from J, with 15 bases between. The CDR3 is 17 residues long. The CDR3: CASSLEGASSSYNEQFF. CDR3 nucleotide sequence: TGCGCCAGCAGCTTAGAGGGAGCGTCGAGCTCCTACAATGAGCAGTTCTTC.

This clone occurred a few times. This chain links TRBV27 with TRBJ2-2; D remains unclear. Germline V CDR1 and CDR2: MNHEY, SMNVEV (reference sequence). The CDR3 spans 15 residues. V lost 6 bases to trimming and J lost 6 bases, with 17 bases between them. CDR3 sequence: CASRMGSTAAGELFF. DNA of the CDR3: TGTGCCAGCAGGATGGGTAGTACGGCGGCCGGGGAGCTGTTTTTT.

The V call is TRBV4-3, the J call TRBJ2-7; possibly TRBD2 for D (5 bases). V lost 0 bases and J lost 4, with 10 bases in between. The germline V gene has CDR1 LGHNA and CDR2 YSLEER. This CDR3 has 14 residues. In DNA form, the CDR3 reads TGCGCCAGCAGCCAAGAGCTCGGGAATTACGAGCAGTACTTC. This translates into CASSQELGNYEQYF.

The chain has TRBV5-1 and TRBJ1-1; D perhaps matches TRBD1 (5 bases). CDR3 size: 15 residues. Per the germline V gene, CDR1 is SGHRS and CDR2 is YFSETQ. The ends were cut back, 0 bases at V and 4 bases at J, with 13 bases in the middle. CDR3 loop: CASSLAKQEITEAFF. The CDR3 bases are TGCGCCAGCAGCTTGGCCAAACAGGAGATCACTGAAGCTTTCTTT.

With regard to this clone: Other DNA variants within this sample encode the same CDR3. V usage is TRBV27 and J usage is TRBJ2-2; D not resolved. Germline V lookup: CDR1 MNHEY, CDR2 SMNVEV (reference sequence). The CDR3 contains 11 residues. The V gene lost 6 bases and the J gene lost 5 bases, with 4 bases spanning the gap. CDR3 region: CASSRTGELFF. CDR3 in DNA: TGTGCCAGCAGCCGGACCGGGGAGCTGTTTTTT.

The chain carries TRBV27 and TRBJ2-7; possibly TRBD1 for D (5 bases). The CDR3 length is 13 residues. Germline loops: CDR1 MNHEY, CDR2 SMNVEV (reference sequence). The ends were cut back, 5 bases at V and 2 bases at J, with 10 bases in the middle. CDR3 in DNA: TGTGCCAGCAGTCATCAGGGAACCTACGAGCAGTACTTC. Translated, it gives CASSHQGTYEQYF.

This chain links TRBV14 with TRBJ2-1; D gene ambiguous. Looked up from germline, CDR1 is SGHDN and CDR2 is FVKESK. V was trimmed by 1 base and J by 10 bases, leaving 11 bases between them. The CDR3 is 13 residues long. The DNA for the CDR3 is TGTGCCAGCAGCCAAGCCTTTCGGTCGGAGCAGTTCTTC. As protein: CASSQAFRSEQFF.

The rearrangement uses TRBV9 and TRBJ2-6, with TRBD1 as a possible D gene (6 bases). The V gene's germline CDR1 is SGDLS and CDR2 YYNGEE. The CDR3 has 17 amino acids. The V gene lost 0 bases and the J gene lost 0 bases, with 10 bases spanning the gap. CDR3 coding DNA: TGTGCCAGCAGCGTAGACAGGGAATCCTCTGGGGCCAACGTCCTGACTTTC. It translates to CASSVDRESSGANVLTF.